Below, 15 T cell receptor beta chains from the same sample are listed, as sequenced in a study of graft-versus-host responses after intestinal transplantation (dated by TCRdb to the early 2020s). To isolate intraepithelial and lamina propria lymphocytes from graft specimens, dithiothreitol, EDTA incubations and collagenase D digestion were used. The protocol used for the library was the immunoSEQ multiplex PCR assay. In TCRdb, the immuneACCESS table is reduced to in-frame sequences with V and J assigned. These tables do not hold every clone; where another copy was compared, an unresolved V gene accounts for under half, and the others remain unexplained. Present in this sample are 4,000 to 5,000 clones, roughly three quarters of which were seen just once. More than 14% of the sample goes to the ten largest clones. The sequenced sample was ileum tissue, obtained approximately 51 weeks after intestinal transplantation. These receptor sequences come from a human patient who received an intestinal transplant, so some T cells may come from the graft donor.

The chain is built from TRBV2 and TRBJ2-3, with 10 bases lining up with TRBD1. Germline V lookup: CDR1 SNHLY, CDR2 FYNNEI. V shed 5 bases, J shed 4 bases, and the junction held 6 bases outside the gene matches. CDR3 length equals 15 residues. In DNA, the CDR3 is TGTGCCAGCAGTTCGGGACAGGGGTTATCAGATACGCAGTATTTT. It encodes CASSSGQGLSDTQYF. The full variable domain, rest sourced from reference TRBV2 and TRBJ2-3, is EPEVTQTPSHQVTQMGQEVILRCVPISNHLYFYWYRQILGQKVEFLVSFYNNEISEKSEIFDDQFSVERPDGSNFTLKIRSTKLEDSAMYFCASSSGQGLSDTQYFGPGTRLTVL.

The CDR3 reads CASSPLPGLYNSPLHF. The CDR3 DNA is TGTGCCAGCTCACCATTACCGGGACTGTATAATTCACCCCTCCACTTT. The gene calls are TRBV18 and TRBJ1-6, with a possible D match to TRBD1 (5 bases). Germline V gives CDR1 KGHSH, CDR2 LQKENI. V was clipped by 2 bases and J by 4 bases, with 12 bases between them. This CDR3 has 16 residues.

The genes are TRBV5-1 and TRBJ2-7; D might be TRBD2 (5 bases). V was pared by 2 bases and J by 3 bases, with 6 bases between. Looked up from germline, CDR1 is SGHRS and CDR2 is YFSETQ. This CDR3 spans 12 amino acids. CDR3 sequence reads: CASSFGGYEQYF. The CDR3 nucleotides read TGCGCCAGCAGCTTTGGAGGCTACGAGCAGTACTTC.

J is TRBJ1-1 and V is TRBV6-6, with no clear D. Trimming removed 2 bases at V and 2 bases at J, with 6 bases between. Germline V CDR1 and CDR2: MNHNY, SVGAGI (reference sequence). CDR3 length: 13 residues. CDR3 in amino acids: CASSYAENTEAFF. The CDR3 coding sequence is TGTGCCAGCAGTTACGCAGAAAACACTGAAGCTTTCTTT.

V gene TRBV6-6 combines with J gene TRBJ2-7, with 9 nucleotides matching TRBD2. The ends lost 6 bases at V and 4 bases at J; junction bases unmatched: 4. Per germline, CDR1 MNHNY and CDR2 SVGAGI (reference sequence). This CDR3 has 13 amino acids. In nucleotides, the CDR3 is TGTGCCAGCAGCCTCACTAGCGGGTACGAGCAGTACTTC. This sequence encodes CASSLTSGYEQYF.

This chain links TRBV4-1 with TRBJ1-4; 8 nucleotides align to TRBD1. The CDR3 extends over 15 amino acids. Looked up from germline, CDR1 is MGHRA and CDR2 is YSYEKL. After removal of 4 bases from V and 4 bases from J, the junction contained 5 bases not matched to a gene. CDR3 sequence: CASSLNRGINEKLFF. As DNA, the CDR3 is TGCGCCAGCAGCCTTAACAGGGGGATTAATGAAAAACTGTTTTTT.

In this sample, this clone turned up a few times. The rearrangement joins TRBV11-2 to TRBJ2-7; TRBD2 matches at 8 bases. CDR1 is SGHAT and CDR2 is FQNNGV in the germline V gene. V was pared by 3 bases and J by 5 bases, with 3 bases of the junction left unmatched. This CDR3 has 13 amino acids. The DNA of the CDR3 is TGTGCCAGCAGCTTCAGCGGGAGCCACGAGCAGTACTTC. Translation gives CASSFSGSHEQYF.

The J gene is TRBJ2-7, the V gene TRBV18, with a possible D match to TRBD1 (5 bases). Trimming shortened V by 4 bases and J by 4 bases, and 14 bases separated the two germline ends. This CDR3 has 14 amino acids. Germline CDR1 reads KGHSH; CDR2 reads LQKENI. CDR3 in amino acids: CASSLGQVTYEQYF. CDR3 nucleotide sequence: TGTGCCAGCTCACTGGGGCAGGTGACTTACGAGCAGTACTTC.

This clone was detected a few times. The rearrangement links TRBV5-4 to TRBJ2-2, with TRBD1 identical over 8 bases. The CDR3 runs to 16 residues. Germline CDR1 reads SGHNT; CDR2 reads YYREEE (reference sequence). Trimming at V came to 1 base and at J to 4 bases, leaving 6 bases not matched to a gene. CDR3 DNA: TGTGCCAGCAGCTTGAGTGGGACAGGAGCCACCGGGGAGCTGTTTTTT. Protein product: CASSLSGTGATGELFF.

The gene calls are TRBV6-5 and TRBJ2-7; 9 bases are a match to TRBD2. The ends lost 7 bases at V and 5 bases at J; junction bases unmatched: 9. The CDR3 consists of 14 residues. Germline V gives CDR1 MNHEY, CDR2 SVGAGI. Written as DNA, the CDR3 is TGTGCCAGCATAAGTAGCGGGAGAGGGGACGAGCAGTACTTC. This codes for CASISSGRGDEQYF.

This chain links TRBV10-2 with TRBJ1-5, with no clear D. The V end was cut by 3 bases, the J end by 9 bases, with 9 bases between. CDR1 WSHSY and CDR2 SAAADI come from the germline V gene. The CDR3 has 12 residues. CDR3 coding DNA: TGCGCCAGCAGTGACTCCCTCCGGCCCCAGCATTTT. Its protein product is CASSDSLRPQHF.

The V and J genes are TRBV5-1 and TRBJ2-3, with a tentative D call TRBD2 (7 bases). Germline V gene data show CDR1 as SGHRS and CDR2 as YFSETQ. This CDR3 comprises 18 residues. Trimming removed 3 bases at V and 2 bases at J, with 22 bases between. The CDR3 sequence: CASSSVQRGGLHTDTQYF. DNA for the CDR3: TGCGCCAGCAGCTCGGTTCAACGCGGGGGCCTCCACACAGATACGCAGTATTTT.

This clone came up once. V and J are TRBV11-2 and TRBJ2-7, with TRBD1 as a possible D gene (6 bases). This CDR3 region has 12 residues. Germline CDR1 SGHAT, CDR2 FQNNGV. The V end was cut by 3 bases, the J end by 3 bases, with 6 bases between. DNA of the CDR3: TGTGCCAGCAGCTTGGGACACTACGAGCAGTACTTC. Amino acid sequence: CASSLGHYEQYF.

The V gene is TRBV5-1, the J gene TRBJ2-6; 14 nucleotides agree with TRBD2. Germline V gives CDR1 SGHRS, CDR2 YFSETQ. V shed 7 bases, J shed 3 bases, and the junction held 6 bases outside the gene matches. The CDR3 length is 17 residues. The CDR3 DNA sequence: TGCGCCAGCGGCGGACTAGCGGGGGGTTTTGGGGCCAACGTCCTGACTTTC. This encodes CASGGLAGGFGANVLTF.

The rearrangement uses TRBV5-1 and TRBJ2-5, with 7 bases lining up with TRBD2. V shed 0 bases and J 4 bases; nucleotides not matched to a gene: 9. Germline loops: CDR1 SGHRS, CDR2 YFSETQ. The CDR3 loop spans 16 amino acids. CDR3 amino acids: CASSLAGGVAGETQYF. CDR3 bases: TGCGCCAGCAGCTTGGCGGGCGGGGTAGCGGGAGAGACCCAGTACTTC.